Listed below are T cell receptor beta chains from one sample, sequenced in a study of CD8 T cells in ankylosing spondylitis. One entry per CDR3 protein, called by TCRdb with MiXCR from the 5' RACE reads. Here the sample spans more than 100,000 distinct CDR3 sequences, approximately 17% being singletons. The sample was blood, either unsorted or a sorted T cell fraction (not recorded which). These receptors originate from a male donor with ankylosing spondylitis. Each CDR3 is given with its conserved first and last residue. D genes are given only for firm matches. Expanded clones are given a class, and other clones once, few, many or no size at all.

clone_size: many
j_call: TRBJ2-3
d_call: NA
v_call: TRBV29-1
cdr3_aa: CSVGEGSTDTQYF
cdr3_nt: TGCAGCGTTGGCGAGGGCTCCACAGATACGCAGTATTTT

clone_size: NA
j_call: TRBJ2-5
d_call: NA
v_call: TRBV18
cdr3_aa: CASSKADSQTQYF
cdr3_nt: TGTGCCAGCTCGAAGGCGGACAGCCAGACCCAGTACTTC

clone_size: NA
j_call: TRBJ2-7
d_call: TRBD1
v_call: TRBV29-1
cdr3_aa: CSVDPGTGDHEQYF
cdr3_nt: TGCAGCGTTGACCCGGGGACAGGGGATCACGAGCAGTACTTC

clone_size: NA
j_call: TRBJ2-7
d_call: NA
v_call: TRBV5-1
cdr3_aa: CASRGPLREQYF
cdr3_nt: TGCGCCAGCAGGGGGCCCCTGCGCGAGCAGTACTTC

clone_size: few
j_call: TRBJ1-5
d_call: TRBD1
v_call: TRBV20-1
cdr3_aa: CSAKGQGYSNQPQHF
cdr3_nt: TGCAGTGCGAAGGGACAGGGGTATAGCAATCAGCCCCAGCATTTT

clone_size: NA
j_call: TRBJ2-7
d_call: NA
v_call: TRBV27
cdr3_aa: CASRGAGPIYEQYF
cdr3_nt: TGTGCCAGCAGAGGTGCTGGGCCAATCTACGAGCAGTACTTC

clone_size: few
j_call: TRBJ2-3
d_call: NA
v_call: TRBV11-1
cdr3_aa: CASSTARDSLRSTDTQYF
cdr3_nt: TGTGCCAGCAGCACGGCGAGGGACTCTCTGAGAAGCACAGATACGCAGTATTTT

clone_size: many
j_call: TRBJ1-4
d_call: NA
v_call: TRBV5-1
cdr3_aa: CASSLEQTSSEKLFF
cdr3_nt: TGCGCCAGCAGCTTGGAACAGACCAGCAGTGAAAAACTGTTTTTT

clone_size: many
j_call: TRBJ1-6
d_call: TRBD1
v_call: TRBV20-1
cdr3_aa: CSARPRQGNSPLHF
cdr3_nt: TGCAGTGCTAGACCGAGACAGGGGAATTCACCCCTCCACTTT

clone_size: NA
j_call: TRBJ1-2
d_call: NA
v_call: TRBV12-5
cdr3_aa: CASGLDGSNYGYTF
cdr3_nt: TGTGCTAGTGGATTGGACGGTTCTAACTATGGCTACACCTTC

clone_size: few
j_call: TRBJ2-3
d_call: TRBD2
v_call: TRBV7-9
cdr3_aa: CASSLGGLASTDTQYF
cdr3_nt: TGTGCCAGCAGCTTAGGGGGACTAGCGAGCACAGATACGCAGTATTTT

clone_size: NA
j_call: TRBJ2-7
d_call: TRBD2
v_call: TRBV3-1
cdr3_aa: CASSQDEREGLSYEQYF
cdr3_nt: TGTGCCAGCAGCCAAGACGAGAGGGAGGGCCTTTCCTACGAGCAGTACTTC

clone_size: many
j_call: TRBJ2-5
d_call: NA
v_call: TRBV7-9
cdr3_aa: CASSFQETQYF
cdr3_nt: TGTGCCAGCAGCTTCCAAGAGACCCAGTACTTC

clone_size: NA
j_call: TRBJ1-5
d_call: NA
v_call: TRBV19
cdr3_aa: CASRVNGPGSNQPQHF
cdr3_nt: TGTGCCAGTAGAGTCAACGGGCCCGGAAGCAATCAGCCCCAGCATTTT

clone_size: few
j_call: TRBJ2-7
d_call: NA
v_call: TRBV3-1
cdr3_aa: CASSQDRGQISSYEQYF
cdr3_nt: TGTGCCAGCAGCCAAGATCGCGGACAGATCAGCTCCTACGAGCAGTACTTC

clone_size: many
j_call: TRBJ2-1
d_call: TRBD2
v_call: TRBV3-1
cdr3_aa: CASSQDPSGDLFF
cdr3_nt: TGTGCCAGCAGCCAAGATCCCAGCGGGGACCTGTTCTTC

clone_size: NA
j_call: TRBJ1-1
d_call: NA
v_call: TRBV7-6
cdr3_aa: CASSEEMNTEAFF
cdr3_nt: TGTGCCAGCAGTGAGGAGATGAACACTGAAGCTTTCTTT

clone_size: few
j_call: TRBJ1-1
d_call: NA
v_call: TRBV2
cdr3_aa: CASSDGPEAFF
cdr3_nt: TGTGCCAGCAGTGATGGCCCAGAAGCTTTCTTT

clone_size: NA
j_call: TRBJ1-1
d_call: NA
v_call: TRBV4-1
cdr3_aa: CASSQDQGPGTEAFF
cdr3_nt: TGCGCCAGCAGCCAAGACCAGGGGCCGGGTACTGAAGCTTTCTTT

clone_size: NA
j_call: TRBJ2-4
d_call: NA
v_call: TRBV11-2
cdr3_aa: CASSLGGTIQYF
cdr3_nt: TGTGCCAGCAGCCTAGGGGGAACCATTCAGTACTTC

clone_size: many
j_call: TRBJ2-7
d_call: TRBD2
v_call: TRBV29-1
cdr3_aa: CSVGLVGPDEQYF
cdr3_nt: TGCAGCGTCGGACTAGTAGGACCCGACGAGCAGTACTTC

clone_size: NA
j_call: TRBJ2-1
d_call: NA
v_call: TRBV6-5
cdr3_aa: CASSYFGQAYNEQFF
cdr3_nt: TGTGCCAGCAGTTACTTTGGGCAAGCCTACAATGAGCAGTTCTTC

clone_size: NA
j_call: TRBJ2-7
d_call: TRBD2
v_call: TRBV4-3
cdr3_aa: CASSPLAGVSYEQYF
cdr3_nt: TGCGCCAGCAGCCCGCTAGCGGGAGTTTCCTACGAGCAGTACTTC

clone_size: many
j_call: TRBJ1-5
d_call: NA
v_call: TRBV28
cdr3_aa: CASSFFSNQPQHF
cdr3_nt: TGTGCCAGCAGTTTCTTTAGCAATCAGCCCCAGCATTTT

clone_size: NA
j_call: TRBJ2-1
d_call: NA
v_call: TRBV27
cdr3_aa: CASSFTGSSTFF
cdr3_nt: TGTGCCAGCAGTTTCACCGGGTCCTCCACGTTCTTC

clone_size: NA
j_call: TRBJ2-1
d_call: NA
v_call: TRBV5-1
cdr3_aa: CASSLIRAYNEQFF
cdr3_nt: TGCGCCAGCAGCTTAATACGGGCCTACAATGAGCAGTTCTTC

clone_size: NA
j_call: TRBJ2-1
d_call: TRBD2
v_call: TRBV7-9
cdr3_aa: CASSSQRGASGIPEQFF
cdr3_nt: TGTGCCAGCAGCTCCCAGCGGGGCGCTAGCGGGATTCCTGAGCAGTTCTTC

clone_size: NA
j_call: TRBJ2-3
d_call: TRBD2
v_call: TRBV27
cdr3_aa: CASSIRLAVSTDTQYF
cdr3_nt: TGTGCCAGCAGTATAAGACTAGCGGTTAGCACAGATACGCAGTATTTT

clone_size: NA
j_call: TRBJ2-7
d_call: TRBD2
v_call: TRBV5-1
cdr3_aa: CASSWGLAGGLYEQYF
cdr3_nt: TGCGCCAGCAGCTGGGGACTAGCGGGAGGTCTATACGAGCAGTACTTC

clone_size: few
j_call: TRBJ1-2
d_call: NA
v_call: TRBV7-9
cdr3_aa: CASSLTQGHGYTF
cdr3_nt: TGTGCCAGCAGCTTAACGCAGGGCCACGGCTACACCTTC

clone_size: NA
j_call: TRBJ1-1
d_call: NA
v_call: TRBV7-3
cdr3_aa: CASSLTSIGNTEAFF
cdr3_nt: TGTGCCAGCAGCTTAACATCGATTGGCAACACTGAAGCTTTCTTT

clone_size: many
j_call: TRBJ2-2
d_call: TRBD2
v_call: TRBV12-3/TRBV12-4
cdr3_aa: CASSPSGRAPGELFF
cdr3_nt: TGTGCCAGCAGTCCTAGCGGGAGGGCCCCCGGGGAGCTGTTTTTT

clone_size: NA
j_call: TRBJ2-7
d_call: NA
v_call: TRBV7-9
cdr3_aa: CASGSGASYEQYF
cdr3_nt: TGTGCCAGCGGTTCGGGGGCCTCCTACGAGCAGTACTTC

clone_size: NA
j_call: TRBJ2-2
d_call: NA
v_call: TRBV9
cdr3_aa: CASADSLAPAGELFF
cdr3_nt: TGTGCCAGCGCGGACTCTCTCGCGCCGGCCGGGGAGCTGTTTTTT

clone_size: NA
j_call: TRBJ2-2
d_call: TRBD2
v_call: TRBV4-1
cdr3_aa: CASSQLGLAGVGNTGELFF
cdr3_nt: TGCGCCAGCAGCCAATTGGGGCTAGCGGGAGTCGGGAACACCGGGGAGCTGTTTTTT

clone_size: NA
j_call: TRBJ2-1
d_call: NA
v_call: TRBV7-9
cdr3_aa: CASSLAGAGLNEQFF
cdr3_nt: TGTGCCAGCAGCTTAGCCGGTGCGGGCCTCAATGAGCAGTTCTTC

clone_size: NA
j_call: TRBJ2-7
d_call: NA
v_call: TRBV3-1
cdr3_aa: CASSLGNPYEQYF
cdr3_nt: TGTGCCAGCAGCCTGGGGAATCCCTACGAGCAGTACTTC

clone_size: NA
j_call: TRBJ1-4
d_call: TRBD1
v_call: TRBV5-1
cdr3_aa: CASSFIPPGQANEKLFF
cdr3_nt: TGCGCCAGCAGCTTTATACCCCCGGGACAGGCTAATGAAAAACTGTTTTTT

clone_size: NA
j_call: TRBJ2-2
d_call: NA
v_call: TRBV28
cdr3_aa: CASKHSTNTGELFF
cdr3_nt: TGTGCCAGCAAGCACAGCACGAACACCGGGGAGCTGTTTTTT

clone_size: NA
j_call: TRBJ1-2
d_call: TRBD1
v_call: TRBV15
cdr3_aa: CATSRGRQGTAGYTF
cdr3_nt: TGTGCCACCAGCAGAGGCCGACAGGGCACAGCTGGCTACACCTTC